Listed below are T cell receptor beta chains from one sample, sequenced in a study of early T cells in non-severe SARS-CoV-2 infection. TCRdb reanalysed the 5' RACE reads using MiXCR and keeps one entry per CDR3 protein. The sample yields about 86,000 distinct CDR3 sequences, 14% seen once. The source material was whole blood. The receptors originated from an adult who was a healthcare worker with PCR-confirmed SARS-CoV-2 infection or an uninfected control (not recorded which). The CDR3 runs from the conserved cysteine through the conserved F or W. The D gene is left open where the match is weak. Size is stated for part of the rows, as once, few or many counts, or as a class when the clone is expanded.

clone_size	v_call	d_call	j_call	cdr3_length	cdr3_nt	cdr3_aa
-	TRBV5-1	TRBD2	TRBJ2-3	16	TGCGCCAGCAGCTTTCTAACTAGCGAAAGCACAGATACGCAGTATTTT	CASSFLTSESTDTQYF
-	TRBV9	TRBD2	TRBJ2-2	14	TGTGCCGGTTCGACTAGCGCTGACACCGGGGAGCTGTTTTTT	CAGSTSADTGELFF
few	TRBV6-1	TRBD1	TRBJ1-5	15	TGTGCCAGCAGTGAATCGACAGGGGGCCAGCAGCCCCAGCATTTT	CASSESTGGQQPQHF
few	TRBV28	-	TRBJ1-1	15	TGTGCCAGCAGCCCCCGGGTTCGAACAGCAGCTGAAGCTTTCTTT	CASSPRVRTAAEAFF
-	TRBV13	-	TRBJ2-7	13	TGTGCCAGCAGCCCCAATTCGGTCTACGAGCAGTACTTC	CASSPNSVYEQYF
few	TRBV12-3/TRBV12-4	TRBD1	TRBJ1-2	14	TGTGCCAGCATGACAGGGGGCAGCGTCTATGGCTACACCTTC	CASMTGGSVYGYTF
-	TRBV6-5	TRBD1	TRBJ1-5	15	TGTGCCAGCAGCCAGATACAGGGGGGCAATCAGCCCCAGCATTTT	CASSQIQGGNQPQHF
once	TRBV6-4	TRBD2	TRBJ2-3	15	TGTGCCAGCAGTGTCACTAGCGGGAGCACAGATACGCAGTATTTT	CASSVTSGSTDTQYF
-	TRBV3-1	-	TRBJ2-7	11	TGTGCCAGCAGTTCTTACCTCGAGCAGTACTTC	CASSSYLEQYF
once	TRBV6-1	-	TRBJ2-1	11	TGTGCCAGCTGTGACGGGAATGAGCAGTTCTTC	CASCDGNEQFF
-	TRBV30	-	TRBJ1-1	12	TGTGCCTGGAAGGAGGGAGGCACTGAAGCTTTCTTT	CAWKEGGTEAFF
few	TRBV28	TRBD2	TRBJ2-3	14	TGTGCCAGCAGTTTGACTAGCGGGAGCAATACGCAGTATTTT	CASSLTSGSNTQYF
-	TRBV13	TRBD2	TRBJ2-7	14	TGTGCCAGCAGCTTAGCTAGCGGGAACTACGAGCAGTACTTC	CASSLASGNYEQYF
-	TRBV2	TRBD1	TRBJ2-2	15	TGTGCCAGCAATGGGACAGGGGAATGGTCCGGGGAGCTGTTTTTT	CASNGTGEWSGELFF
many	TRBV2	TRBD1	TRBJ2-3	13	TGTGCCAGCAGCGCCGGACAGGGAATTGGGCAGTATTTT	CASSAGQGIGQYF
many	TRBV5-4	TRBD2	TRBJ2-2	16	TGTGCCAGCAGCTCACCGACTAGCGTGTTTAGCGGGGAGCTGTTTTTT	CASSSPTSVFSGELFF
few	TRBV20-1	-	TRBJ2-1	14	TGCAGTGCTACCCGGGAGACGGCCTACAATGAGCAGTTCTTC	CSATRETAYNEQFF
-	TRBV29-1	TRBD2	TRBJ2-7	15	TGCAGCGTTGACACCGGACTAGCGGAAAACTACGAGCAGTACTTC	CSVDTGLAENYEQYF
once	TRBV4-2	-	TRBJ1-2	18	TGTGCCAGCAGCCAAGATCAGGAGGGGCGCGTGACTAGCTATGGCTACACCTTC	CASSQDQEGRVTSYGYTF
-	TRBV4-1	TRBD1	TRBJ1-4	16	TGCGCCAGCAGCCACTCTCCCCGGGACAGTGATGAAAAACTGTTTTTT	CASSHSPRDSDEKLFF
few	TRBV7-9	-	TRBJ1-1	14	TGTGCCAGCAGCAGAACAGGGCTGAACACTGAAGCTTTCTTT	CASSRTGLNTEAFF